This entry lists 14 T cell receptor beta chains sequenced from one sample in a study of graft-versus-host responses after intestinal transplantation. No antigen is known for these receptors. The protocol was immunoSEQ multiplex PCR, while the TCRdb copy is restricted to in-frame clones and leaves out a portion. The table includes 80,000 to 90,000 clones, 92% detected once. Source: unstimulated CD4+ T cells sorted from spleen or lymph node cells, taken before intestinal transplant. The receptors stem from a human donor who received an intestinal transplant.

V is TRBV5-1 and J is TRBJ1-2; D remains ambiguous. The length of the CDR3 is 14 residues. The germline V gene has CDR1 SGHRS and CDR2 YFSETQ. Trimming cost V 6 bases and J 1 base, with 13 bases left between them. CDR3 sequence: CASKSRDYNYGYTF. The CDR3 DNA reads as TGCGCCAGCAAATCGCGGGATTATAACTATGGCTACACCTTC. Full variable domain (outside the CDR3, taken from reference TRBV5-1 and TRBJ1-2): KAGVTQTPRYLIKTRGQQVTLSCSPISGHRSVSWYQQTPGQGLQFLFEYFSETQRNKGNFPGRFSGRQFSNSRSEMNVSTLELGDSALYLCASKSRDYNYGYTFGSGTRLTVV.

The chain carries TRBV5-6 and TRBJ1-2, with TRBD1 matching over 7 bases. V shed 2 bases and J 0 bases; nucleotides not matched to a gene: 7. Germline V gives CDR1 SGHDT, CDR2 YYEEEE. The CDR3 loop spans 16 amino acids. CDR3 residues: CASSLKQGLANYGYTF. The CDR3 DNA sequence: TGTGCCAGCAGCTTAAAACAGGGGTTAGCTAACTATGGCTACACCTTC.

The CDR3 DNA sequence: TGTGCCAGCACCCCTCAGTTGGGTTACAATGAGCAGTTCTTC. Translated, it gives CASTPQLGYNEQFF. The gene calls are TRBV2 and TRBJ2-1; no clear D. V dropped 7 bases and J dropped 4 bases, with 14 bases sitting between them. The length of the CDR3 is 14 residues. The germline V gene has CDR1 SNHLY and CDR2 FYNNEI.

The rearrangement joins TRBV5-1 to TRBJ2-1; D is uncertain. Trimming took off 4 bases at V and 5 bases at J, with 16 bases between the two ends. The germline V gene encodes CDR1 SGHRS and CDR2 YFSETQ. The CDR3 spans 15 residues. The CDR3 DNA reads as TGCGCCAGCAGCCTTAGCCGGGTTTCAGACAATGAGCAGTTCTTC. This codes for CASSLSRVSDNEQFF.

J is TRBJ2-3 and V is TRBV5-1, with 7 bases identical to TRBD1. Germline CDR1 is SGHRS and CDR2 is YFSETQ. The CDR3 contains 14 residues. V dropped 0 bases and J dropped 3; count of bases not matched to a gene: 1. In DNA, the CDR3 is TGCGCCAGCAGCTTGGCCAGGGGGACAGATACGCAGTATTTT. It codes for CASSLARGTDTQYF.

J is TRBJ2-2 and V is TRBV7-9, with TRBD1 as a possible D gene (6 bases). This CDR3 region has 15 residues. Deletions cut 5 bases from V and 2 bases from J, with 12 bases between. Germline CDR1 reads SEHNR; CDR2 reads FQNEAQ (reference sequence). CDR3 region: CASSPQGRNTGELFF. Here the CDR3 DNA reads TGTGCCAGCAGCCCACAGGGCAGAAACACCGGGGAGCTGTTTTTT.

This chain connects TRBV28 to TRBJ2-7; TRBD1 matches 7 bases. V shed 8 bases, J shed 7 bases, and the junction held 14 bases outside the gene matches. Germline CDR1 reads MDHEN; CDR2 reads SYDVKM. The CDR3 is 14 amino acids. The CDR3 DNA follows: TGTGCCAGCCAGACAGGGACCCCCATGGCAGAGCAGTACTTC. Protein product: CASQTGTPMAEQYF.

The chain is built from TRBV7-7 and TRBJ2-5; 9 bases are a match to TRBD1. The ends lost 2 bases at V and 7 bases at J; junction bases unmatched: 11. The CDR3 totals 16 residues. Germline CDR1 and CDR2: SSHAT and FNYEAQ (reference sequence). CDR3 sequence: CASSLSPGTGLGTQYF. The CDR3 region has the DNA TGTGCCAGCAGCTTATCTCCGGGGACAGGGTTGGGGACCCAGTACTTC.

V and J are TRBV18 and TRBJ1-3, with D maybe TRBD1 (6 bases). CDR1 KGHSH and CDR2 LQKENI come from the germline V gene. This CDR3 spans 16 amino acids. Trimming took 3 bases from V and 0 from J, leaving 12 bases between them. The CDR3 region is CASSPTGGSSGNTIYF. The CDR3 DNA reads as TGTGCCAGCTCACCGACAGGCGGGAGCTCTGGAAACACCATATATTTT. The complete variable domain, with remaining parts taken from reference TRBV18 and TRBJ1-3, reads NAGVMQNPRHLVRRRGQEARLRCSPMKGHSHVYWYRQLPEEGLKFMVYLQKENIIDESGMPKERFSAEFPKEGPSILRIQQVVRGDSAAYFCASSPTGGSSGNTIYFGEGSWLTVV.

This chain connects TRBV5-1 to TRBJ2-3; D is unresolved. Germline V gene data show CDR1 as SGHRS and CDR2 as YFSETQ. The CDR3 runs to 17 residues. Trimming removed 0 bases at V and 6 bases at J, with 20 bases between. The CDR3 is CASSLGIQESGYDTQYF. The CDR3 coding sequence is TGCGCCAGCAGCTTGGGGATCCAAGAGTCTGGGTACGATACGCAGTATTTT.

The CDR3 loop is CASSLEDGTGGIYEQYF. In nucleotides, the CDR3 is TGTGCCAGCAGCTTAGAGGACGGGACAGGGGGCATCTACGAGCAGTACTTC. This chain uses TRBV11-3 with TRBJ2-7, with 12 bases aligning to TRBD1. CDR3 length: 17 amino acids. V lost 0 bases, J lost 3 bases, and 6 bases stayed unmatched. CDR1 SGHNT and CDR2 YENEEA come from the germline V gene.

The table lists this clone with a count of one. The chain is built from TRBV30 and TRBJ1-2; D ambiguous. CDR1 GTSNPN and CDR2 SVGIG come from the germline V gene (reference sequence). The CDR3 loop spans 14 amino acids. Trimming took 0 bases from V and 7 from J, leaving 15 bases between them. CDR3 sequence (DNA): TGTGCCTGGAGTGTACAAACAGTCGGTTTTGGCTACACCTTC. As protein: CAWSVQTVGFGYTF.

J is TRBJ2-7 and V is TRBV18; 7 nucleotides line up with TRBD1. CDR3 length: 14 amino acids. The trim removed 0 bases at V and 4 bases at J, leaving 3 bases unmatched. Germline V gene lookup returns CDR1 KGHSH and CDR2 LQKENI. In nucleotides, the CDR3 is TGTGCCAGCTCACCACCGGACAGGAGGTACGAGCAGTACTTC. It translates to CASSPPDRRYEQYF.

This clone was seen a single time. The chain uses TRBV5-6 and TRBJ1-3, with 7 bases fitting TRBD1. Trimming took 4 bases from V and 3 from J; bases not matched to a gene: 4. CDR1 SGHDT and CDR2 YYEEEE come from the germline V gene. CDR3 length: 14 amino acids. CDR3 in DNA: TGTGCCAGCAGCCCGGGACAGCGTGGAAACACCATATATTTT. Translating it yields CASSPGQRGNTIYF.